A selection of T cell receptor beta chains follows, all from one sample in a study of shared clonotypes between healthy human individuals. TCRdb's copy holds only in-frame clones and misses some; the assay was immunoSEQ multiplex PCR. The table includes some 2,000,000 clones, less than 95% detected once. Sequencing used naive CD8+ T cells sorted from blood. These receptors all stem from a man younger than 35 in good health. Each CDR3 is given with its conserved first and last residue. The D gene is left open where the match is weak. Expanded clones get a size class; other rows say once, few or many, or leave the size out.

clone_size j_call d_call v_call cdr3_aa cdr3_nt
NA TRBJ1-1 NA TRBV9 CASSEQGYTEAFF TGTGCCAGCAGCGAGCAGGGATACACTGAAGCTTTCTTT
NA TRBJ1-5 NA TRBV2 CASSDIGAGVGEFGQPQHF TGTGCCAGCAGTGACATCGGGGCAGGGGTAGGAGAGTTTGGTCAGCCCCAGCATTTT
NA TRBJ2-7 TRBD1 TRBV28 CASSDRGDEQYF TGTGCCAGCAGTGACAGGGGGGACGAGCAGTACTTC
NA TRBJ2-2 NA TRBV7-9 CASSLARALTGELFF TGTGCCAGCAGCTTAGCAAGAGCCCTCACCGGGGAGCTGTTTTTT
NA TRBJ2-3 TRBD2 TRBV6-1 CASSELGTSGDPTDTQYF TGTGCCAGCAGTGAACTTGGGACTAGCGGGGACCCCACAGATACGCAGTATTTT
NA TRBJ1-4 TRBD1 TRBV2 CASSEPDRGDEKLFF TGTGCCAGCAGTGAACCGGACAGGGGGGATGAAAAACTGTTTTTT
NA TRBJ1-4 NA TRBV7-9 CASSLGALPEFF TGTGCCAGCAGCTTAGGGGCCCTCCCGGAGTTTTTT
NA TRBJ2-1 NA TRBV15 CATSIPEYNEQFF TGTGCCACCAGCATACCCGAATACAATGAGCAGTTCTTC
once TRBJ1-1 TRBD1 TRBV19 CASKWAGGPEAFF TGTGCCAGTAAATGGGCAGGGGGCCCCGAAGCTTTCTTT
NA TRBJ2-4 NA TRBV7-2 CASSGGETLAKNIQYF TGTGCCAGCAGCGGAGGGGAGACTCTAGCCAAAAACATTCAGTACTTC
NA TRBJ2-3 TRBD2 TRBV7-9 CASRRINGTSKDTQYF TGTGCCAGCAGGAGGATCAACGGGACTAGCAAAGATACGCAGTATTTT
NA TRBJ1-2 TRBD1 TRBV6-6 CASTSAEEGAYGYTF TGTGCCAGCACTTCCGCCGAGGAGGGGGCGTATGGCTACACCTTC
NA TRBJ2-5 TRBD2 TRBV2 CASRAGEQETQYF TGTGCCAGCAGGGCGGGAGAGCAAGAGACCCAGTACTTC
NA TRBJ1-5 NA TRBV2 CASSDWGKQPQHF TGTGCCAGCAGTGATTGGGGAAAACAGCCCCAGCATTTT
NA TRBJ2-1 NA TRBV6-6 CASSTGGAYNEQFF TGTGCCAGCAGTACTGGGGGGGCGTACAATGAGCAGTTCTTC
NA TRBJ1-1 NA TRBV27 CASSLPRPRNTEAFF TGTGCCAGCAGTTTACCCAGACCCCGGAACACTGAAGCTTTCTTT
NA TRBJ1-2 TRBD1 TRBV2 CASRVGTGYGYTF TGTGCCAGCAGGGTTGGGACAGGGTATGGCTACACCTTC
NA TRBJ1-2 TRBD1 TRBV9 CASSVGQGPFDGYTF TGTGCCAGCAGCGTCGGACAGGGTCCCTTTGATGGCTACACCTTC
once TRBJ2-3 TRBD1 TRBV13 CASSFPAGQGTDTQYF TGTGCCAGCAGCTTCCCCGCCGGACAGGGCACAGATACGCAGTATTTT
NA TRBJ2-1 TRBD2 TRBV7-9 CASSFAREGGSYNEQFF TGTGCCAGCAGCTTCGCTCGGGAGGGGGGCTCCTACAATGAGCAGTTCTTC